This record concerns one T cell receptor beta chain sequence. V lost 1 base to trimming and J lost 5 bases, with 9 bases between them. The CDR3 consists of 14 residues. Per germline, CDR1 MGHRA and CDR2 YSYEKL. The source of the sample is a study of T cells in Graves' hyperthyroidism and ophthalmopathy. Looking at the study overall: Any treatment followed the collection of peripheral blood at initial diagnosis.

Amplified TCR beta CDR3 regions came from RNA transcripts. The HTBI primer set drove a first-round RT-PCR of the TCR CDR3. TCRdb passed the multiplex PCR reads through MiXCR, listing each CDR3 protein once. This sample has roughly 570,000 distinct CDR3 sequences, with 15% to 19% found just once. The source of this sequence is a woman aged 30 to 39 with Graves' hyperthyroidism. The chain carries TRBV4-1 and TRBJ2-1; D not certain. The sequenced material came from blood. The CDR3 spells CASSQAPWNNEQFF. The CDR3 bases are TGCGCCAGCAGCCAAGCCCCCTGGAACAATGAGCAGTTCTTC.